This T cell receptor beta chain appears in the sequencing data of a study of vaccination effects on CD4 cells after COVID-19. Whole-study context: Expansion with viral peptide pools was applied to antigen-specific CD4+ T cells by the ViraFEST assay prior to sequencing.

Culturing for around ten days preceded CD4+ T cell isolation. The assay was immunoSEQ multiplex PCR, and TCRdb's table has in-frame clones only and misses some. The profile shows around 30,000 clones, 55% to 65% of them singletons. This clone was seen only a few times. Antigen unknown. The CDR3 spans 15 residues. CDR1 and CDR2 from the germline V gene are SGHRS and YFSETQ. V lost 4 bases and J 1 base, leaving 14 bases between the germline ends. The sequence was collected from a human donor who received a COVID-19 vaccine. The chain couples TRBV5-1 to TRBJ1-1; D uncertain. This specimen was CD4+ T cells from PBMCs cultured without peptide, taken before COVID-19 vaccination. CDR3 nucleotides: TGCGCCAGCAGCCCCCGGGAGGGAGGGAACACTGAAGCTTTCTTT. Amino acid sequence: CASSPREGGNTEAFF.